This T cell receptor beta chain stems from a study of blood T cell repertoires in COVID-19. For the study at large: PBMCs, B-cell-depleted T cells, or T cells provided the cDNA or gDNA that made up the material.

Per the germline V gene, CDR1 is MNHEY and CDR2 is SVGAGI. V gave up 5 bases and J gave up 5 bases; unmatched junction bases: 9. This CDR3 region has 15 residues. Per the original data handling: Nucleated cell counts were estimated from reference gene primer amplification. Sequencing used immunoSEQ multiplex PCR; TCRdb keeps in-frame clones, though not all of them. V and J calls and clone size follow that table, whereas D and trimming were derived from the DNA. The table shows tens of thousands of clones, with around 96% occurring only once. This clone was picked up one time. Sequencing used peripheral blood. The receptor's source is a human donor with active COVID-19. The donor label of this sample is uncertain. J is TRBJ2-1 and V is TRBV6-5; 7 bases map to TRBD2. CDR3 residues: CASSNRDYQHNEQFF. For the CDR3, the DNA is TGTGCCAGCAGTAACCGGGACTACCAACACAATGAGCAGTTCTTC.